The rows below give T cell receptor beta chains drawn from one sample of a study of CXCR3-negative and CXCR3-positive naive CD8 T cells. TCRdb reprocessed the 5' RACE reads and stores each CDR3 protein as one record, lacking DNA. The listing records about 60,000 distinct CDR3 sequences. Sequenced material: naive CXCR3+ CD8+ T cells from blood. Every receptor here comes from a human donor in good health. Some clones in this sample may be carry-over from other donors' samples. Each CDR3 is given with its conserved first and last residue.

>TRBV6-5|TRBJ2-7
CASSYSIQGLGDEQYF
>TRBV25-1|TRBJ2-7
CASSDPGQGGSYEQYF
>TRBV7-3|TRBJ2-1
CASSLMGTEQFF
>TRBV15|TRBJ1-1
CATSKDRANTEAFF
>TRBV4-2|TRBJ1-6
CASSQEGRLFNSPLHF
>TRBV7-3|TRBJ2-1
CASSSRQGDNEQFF
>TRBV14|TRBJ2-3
CASSPRGVNTQYF
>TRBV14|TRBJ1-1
CASSYPMAGAGTEAFF
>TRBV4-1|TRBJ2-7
CASSPGSASIYEQYF
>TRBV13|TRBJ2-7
CASSLVAGNSYEQYF
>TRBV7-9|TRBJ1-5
CASSSGTGSNQPQHF
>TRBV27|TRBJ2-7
CASRRDRDSYEQYF
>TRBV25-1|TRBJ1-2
CASSEGTGLGYTF
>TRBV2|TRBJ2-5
CASSHPGGVAGETQYF
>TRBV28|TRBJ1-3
CAIVDVSSGNTIYF
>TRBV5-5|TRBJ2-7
CASSLGRGEVKQYF
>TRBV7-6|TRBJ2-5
CASGDYQETQYF
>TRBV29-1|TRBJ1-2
CSVPALAPNYGYTF
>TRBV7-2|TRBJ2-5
CASSPDGQRETQYF
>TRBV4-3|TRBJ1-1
CASSQDPRLTEAFF
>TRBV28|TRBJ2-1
CASQGALSSYNEQFF
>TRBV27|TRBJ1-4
CASSPGGEHEKLFF
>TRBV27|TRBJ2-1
CASSLRTSGVTYEQFF
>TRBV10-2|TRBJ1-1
CASSEGRGFEAFF
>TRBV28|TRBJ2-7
CASAGLAGNYEQYF
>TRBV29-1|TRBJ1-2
CSAESDRAYGYTF
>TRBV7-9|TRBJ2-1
CASSPRESHRNNEQFF
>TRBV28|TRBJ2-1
CAGGTSVHNEQFF
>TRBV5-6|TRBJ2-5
CASSFGETQYF
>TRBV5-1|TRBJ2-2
CASSSDRPNTGELFF
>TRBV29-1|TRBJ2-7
CSVEVAGRGNYEQYF
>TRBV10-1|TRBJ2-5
CANSESQGTRTQYF
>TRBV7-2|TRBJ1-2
CASSWGSFYGYTF
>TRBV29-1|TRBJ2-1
CNVQYAGYNEQFF
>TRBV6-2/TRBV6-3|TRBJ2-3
CASSTGQGLITDTQYF
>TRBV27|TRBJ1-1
CASRALNTEAFF
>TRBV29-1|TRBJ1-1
CSVEETGLNTEAFF
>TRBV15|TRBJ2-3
CATHPGPGQRSLSTDTQYF
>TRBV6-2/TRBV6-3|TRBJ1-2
CASIDGSNYGYTF
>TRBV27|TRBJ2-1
CASSFRDVNEQFF
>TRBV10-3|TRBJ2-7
CAISESIGGSYEQYF
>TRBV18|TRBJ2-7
CASSLGRQGLSYGQYF
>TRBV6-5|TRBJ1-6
CASTVASNSPLHF
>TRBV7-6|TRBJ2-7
CASSLGATRAFDEQYF
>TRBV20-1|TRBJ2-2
CSAEGQGFNTGELFF
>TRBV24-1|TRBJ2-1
CATSEGYNEQFF
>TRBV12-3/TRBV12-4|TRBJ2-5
CASSWTFSQETQYF
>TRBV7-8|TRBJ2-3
CASSLLAGGGDTQYF
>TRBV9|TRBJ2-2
CASSVNELNTGELFF
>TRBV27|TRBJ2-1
CASSLLIGPYNEQFF
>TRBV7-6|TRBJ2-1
CASSPLAGGAVNEQFF
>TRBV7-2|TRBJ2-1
CASSPGLPREQFF
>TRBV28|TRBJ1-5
CASSFMDGAASQHF
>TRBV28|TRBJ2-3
CASSYGQGDTDTQYF